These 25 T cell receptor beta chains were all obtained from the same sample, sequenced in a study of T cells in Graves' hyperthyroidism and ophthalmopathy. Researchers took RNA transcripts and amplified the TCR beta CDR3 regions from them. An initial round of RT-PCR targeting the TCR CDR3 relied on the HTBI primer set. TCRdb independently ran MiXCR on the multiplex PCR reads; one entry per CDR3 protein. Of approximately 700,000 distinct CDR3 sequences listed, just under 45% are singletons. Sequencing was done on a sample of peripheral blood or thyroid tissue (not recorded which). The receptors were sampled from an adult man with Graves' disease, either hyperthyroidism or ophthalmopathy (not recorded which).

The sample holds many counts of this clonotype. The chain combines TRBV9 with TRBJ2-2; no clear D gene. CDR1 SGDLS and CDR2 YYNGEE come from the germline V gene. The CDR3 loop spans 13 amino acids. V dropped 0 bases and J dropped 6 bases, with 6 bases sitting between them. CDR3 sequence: CASSVAFAGELFF. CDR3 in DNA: TGTGCCAGCAGCGTAGCTTTTGCCGGGGAGCTGTTTTTT.

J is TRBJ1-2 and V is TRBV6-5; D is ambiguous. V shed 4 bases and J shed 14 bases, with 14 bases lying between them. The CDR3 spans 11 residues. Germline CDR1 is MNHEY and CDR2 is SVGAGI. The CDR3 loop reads CASSSVAGQTF. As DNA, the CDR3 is TGTGCCAGCAGTTCTGTGGCCGGCCAAACCTTC.

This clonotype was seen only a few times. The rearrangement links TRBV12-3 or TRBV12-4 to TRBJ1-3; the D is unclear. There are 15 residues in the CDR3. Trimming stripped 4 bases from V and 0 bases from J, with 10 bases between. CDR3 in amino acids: CASSYSLGSGNTIYF. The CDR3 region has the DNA TGTGCCAGCAGTTACTCTCTGGGCTCTGGAAACACCATATATTTT.

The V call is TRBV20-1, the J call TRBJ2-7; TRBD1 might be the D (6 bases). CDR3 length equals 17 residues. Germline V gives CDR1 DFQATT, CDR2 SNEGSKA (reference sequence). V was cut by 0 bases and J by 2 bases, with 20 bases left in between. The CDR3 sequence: CSARDSARTASTYEQYF. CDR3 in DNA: TGCAGTGCTAGAGATTCCGCCAGGACAGCGAGTACCTACGAGCAGTACTTC.

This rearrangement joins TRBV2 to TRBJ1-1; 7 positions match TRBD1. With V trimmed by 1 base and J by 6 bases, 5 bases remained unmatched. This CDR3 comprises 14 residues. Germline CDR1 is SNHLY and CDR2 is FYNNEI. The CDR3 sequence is CASSEVGRGSEAFF. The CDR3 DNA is TGTGCCAGCAGTGAAGTGGGCAGGGGGTCTGAAGCTTTCTTT. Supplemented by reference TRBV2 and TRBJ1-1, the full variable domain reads EPEVTQTPSHQVTQMGQEVILRCVPISNHLYFYWYRQILGQKVEFLVSFYNNEISEKSEIFDDQFSVERPDGSNFTLKIRSTKLEDSAMYFCASSEVGRGSEAFFGQGTRLTVV.

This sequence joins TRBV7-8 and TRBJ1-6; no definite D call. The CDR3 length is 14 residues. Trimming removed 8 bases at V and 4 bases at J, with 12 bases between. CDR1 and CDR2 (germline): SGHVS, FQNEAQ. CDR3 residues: CASFYSSYNSPLHF. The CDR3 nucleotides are TGTGCCAGCTTCTATTCGTCTTATAATTCACCCCTCCACTTT.

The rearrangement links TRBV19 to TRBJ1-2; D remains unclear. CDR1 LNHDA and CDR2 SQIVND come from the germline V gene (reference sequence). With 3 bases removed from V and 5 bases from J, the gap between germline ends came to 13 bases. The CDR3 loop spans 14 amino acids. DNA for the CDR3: TGTGCCAGTAGTATTCGCGGGAGAGAGTATGGCTACACCTTC. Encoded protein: CASSIRGREYGYTF.

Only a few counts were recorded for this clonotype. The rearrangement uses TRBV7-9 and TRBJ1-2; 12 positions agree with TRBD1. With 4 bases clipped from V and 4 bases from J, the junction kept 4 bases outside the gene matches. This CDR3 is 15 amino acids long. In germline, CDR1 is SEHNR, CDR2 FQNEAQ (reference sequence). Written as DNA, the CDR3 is TGTGCCAGCAGCTCCGGGACAGGGGGCGTCTATGGCTACACCTTC. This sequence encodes CASSSGTGGVYGYTF. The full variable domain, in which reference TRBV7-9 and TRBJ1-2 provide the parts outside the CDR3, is DTGVSQNPRHKITKRGQNVTFRCDPISEHNRLYWYRQTLGQGPEFLTYFQNEAQLEKSRLLSDRFSAERPKGSFSTLEIQRTEQGDSAMYLCASSSGTGGVYGYTFGSGTRLTVV.

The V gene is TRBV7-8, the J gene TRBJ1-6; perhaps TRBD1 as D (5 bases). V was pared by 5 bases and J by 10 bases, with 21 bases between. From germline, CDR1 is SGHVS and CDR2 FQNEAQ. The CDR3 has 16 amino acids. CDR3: CASSVAGVAGMSPLHF. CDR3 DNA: TGTGCCAGCAGCGTTGCGGGGGTCGCCGGGATGTCACCCCTCCACTTT.

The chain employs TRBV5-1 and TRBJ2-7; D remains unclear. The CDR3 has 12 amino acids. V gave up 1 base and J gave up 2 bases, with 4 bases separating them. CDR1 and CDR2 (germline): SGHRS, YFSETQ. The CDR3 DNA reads TGCGCCAGCAGCTTGCCCACCTACGAGCAGTACTTC. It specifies CASSLPTYEQYF.

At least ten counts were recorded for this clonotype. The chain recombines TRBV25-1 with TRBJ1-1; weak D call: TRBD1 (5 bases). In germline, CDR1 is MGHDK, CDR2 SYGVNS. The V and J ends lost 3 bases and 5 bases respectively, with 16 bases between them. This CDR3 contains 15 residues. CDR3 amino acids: CASSDEGAARTEAFF. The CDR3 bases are TGTGCCAGCAGTGATGAAGGGGCCGCGAGGACTGAAGCTTTCTTT.

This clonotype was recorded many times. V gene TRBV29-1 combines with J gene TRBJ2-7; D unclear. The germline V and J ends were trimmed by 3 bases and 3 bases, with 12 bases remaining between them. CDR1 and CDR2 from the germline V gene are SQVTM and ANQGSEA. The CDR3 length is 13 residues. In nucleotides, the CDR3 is TGCAGCGTTGAGGATTGGAATAACTACGAGCAGTACTTC. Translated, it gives CSVEDWNNYEQYF.

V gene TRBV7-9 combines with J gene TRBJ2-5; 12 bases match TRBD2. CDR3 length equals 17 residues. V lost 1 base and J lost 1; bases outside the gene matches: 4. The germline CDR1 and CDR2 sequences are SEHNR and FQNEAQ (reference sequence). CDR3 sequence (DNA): TGTGCCAGCAGCTTAGTTGTGACTAGCGGGGGCCAAGAGACCCAGTACTTC. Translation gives CASSLVVTSGGQETQYF.

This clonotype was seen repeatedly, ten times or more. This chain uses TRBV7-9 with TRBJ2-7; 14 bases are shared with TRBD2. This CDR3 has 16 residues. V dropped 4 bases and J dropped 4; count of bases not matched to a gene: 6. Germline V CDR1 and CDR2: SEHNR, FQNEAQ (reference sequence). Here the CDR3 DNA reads TGTGCCAGCAGCTCCCCTTGGACTAGCGGGAGGTACGAGCAGTACTTC. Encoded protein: CASSSPWTSGRYEQYF.

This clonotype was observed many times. As DNA, the CDR3 is TGTGCCAGCCTGTCGAACACTGAAGCTTTCTTT. Translating gives CASLSNTEAFF. This chain uses TRBV2 with TRBJ1-1; no definite D call. The V gene lost 8 bases and the J gene lost 1 base, with 5 bases spanning the gap. This CDR3 region has 11 residues. CDR1 and CDR2 (germline): SNHLY, FYNNEI.

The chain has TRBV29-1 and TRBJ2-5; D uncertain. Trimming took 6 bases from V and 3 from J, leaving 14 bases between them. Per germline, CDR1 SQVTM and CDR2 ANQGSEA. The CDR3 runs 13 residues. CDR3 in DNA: TGCAGCGTGAAGCTGAACACTGAAGAGACCCAGTACTTC. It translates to CSVKLNTEETQYF.

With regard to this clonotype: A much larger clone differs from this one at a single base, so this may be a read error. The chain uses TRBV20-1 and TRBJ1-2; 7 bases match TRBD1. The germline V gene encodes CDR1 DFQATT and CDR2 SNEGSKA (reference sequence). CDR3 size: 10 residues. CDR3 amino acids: CSATGTAGIF. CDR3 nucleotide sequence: TGCAGTGCTACCGGGACAGCGGGCATCTTC.

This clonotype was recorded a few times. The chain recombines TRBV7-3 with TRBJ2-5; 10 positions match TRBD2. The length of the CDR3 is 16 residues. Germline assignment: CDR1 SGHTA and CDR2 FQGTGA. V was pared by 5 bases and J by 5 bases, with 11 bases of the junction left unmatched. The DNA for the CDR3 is TGTGCCAGCAGCCAAGGGGCTCTAGCGGGGGCGGAGACCCAGTACTTC. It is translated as CASSQGALAGAETQYF.

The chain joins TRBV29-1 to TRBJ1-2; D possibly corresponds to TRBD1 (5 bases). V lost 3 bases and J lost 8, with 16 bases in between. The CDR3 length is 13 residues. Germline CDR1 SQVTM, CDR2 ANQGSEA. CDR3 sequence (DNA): TGCAGCGTTGACAAAGGGACCGAGGGGGGCTACACCTTC. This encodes CSVDKGTEGGYTF.

The CDR3 is CASSRGIDTEAFF. The CDR3 region has the DNA TGCGCCAGCAGCCGGGGAATCGACACTGAAGCTTTCTTT. The chain has TRBV4-1 and TRBJ1-1, with D unclear. The CDR3 loop spans 13 amino acids. Between the trimmed V and J ends, which lost 4 bases and 3 bases, there was a span of 9 bases. Germline CDR1 and CDR2: MGHRA and YSYEKL.

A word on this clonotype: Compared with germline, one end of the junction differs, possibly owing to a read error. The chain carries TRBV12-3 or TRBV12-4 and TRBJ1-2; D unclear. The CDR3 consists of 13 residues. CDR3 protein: CAISESGNYGYTF. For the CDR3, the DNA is TGTGCCATCAGTGAGTCCGGAAACTATGGCTACACCTTC.

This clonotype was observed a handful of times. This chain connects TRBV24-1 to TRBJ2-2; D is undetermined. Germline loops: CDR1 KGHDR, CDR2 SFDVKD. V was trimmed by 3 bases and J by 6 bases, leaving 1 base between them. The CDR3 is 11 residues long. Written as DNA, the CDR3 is TGTGCCACCAGTGATCCCGGGGAGCTGTTTTTT. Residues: CATSDPGELFF.

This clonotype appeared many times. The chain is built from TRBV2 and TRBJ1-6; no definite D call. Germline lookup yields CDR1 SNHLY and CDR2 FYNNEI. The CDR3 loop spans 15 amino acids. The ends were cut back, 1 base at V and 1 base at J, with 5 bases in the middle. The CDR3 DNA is TGTGCCAGCAGTGAAGGGATATCCTATAATTCACCCCTCCACTTT. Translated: CASSEGISYNSPLHF.

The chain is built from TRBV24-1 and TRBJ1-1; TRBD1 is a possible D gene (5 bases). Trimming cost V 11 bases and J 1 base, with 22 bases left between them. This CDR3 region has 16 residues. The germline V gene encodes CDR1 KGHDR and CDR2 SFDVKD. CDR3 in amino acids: CASSPDTAGGNTEAFF. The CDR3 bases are TGTGCCAGCAGCCCGGACACTGCCGGTGGGAACACTGAAGCTTTCTTT.

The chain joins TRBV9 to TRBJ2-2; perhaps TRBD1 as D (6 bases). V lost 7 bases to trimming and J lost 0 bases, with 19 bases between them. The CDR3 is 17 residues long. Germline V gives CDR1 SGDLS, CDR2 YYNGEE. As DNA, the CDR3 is TGTGCCAGCGCGCAAATACAGGGAACTGCGAACACCGGGGAGCTGTTTTTT. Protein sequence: CASAQIQGTANTGELFF.